Listed below are T cell receptor beta chains from one sample, sequenced in a study of blood T cell repertoires in COVID-19. Profiled with immunoSEQ multiplex PCR; TCRdb holds only in-frame clones, not every one. The data contain some 200,000 clones, roughly 88% of them seen just once; the ten biggest clones take up over 3%. The sample comprised PBMCs or T cells enriched from blood (not recorded which). The receptors were gathered from a woman between 35 and 50 years old with acute COVID-19. Both conserved end residues are part of each CDR3. Fields, in order: CDR3 length, J gene, V gene, D gene, clone size, CDR3 protein, CDR3 DNA. The D gene is left open where the match is weak. Size tells how often a clone was seen (once, few, many) or the class of an expanded clone, and some rows leave it out.

15 | TRBJ2-5 | TRBV21-1 | NA | few | CASSKRVGQGVTQYF | TGTGCCAGCAGCAAACGGGTGGGACAGGGAGTGACCCAGTACTTC
13 | TRBJ1-2 | TRBV7-2 | TRBD1 | NA | CASSPTGYYGYTF | TGTGCCAGCAGCCCGACAGGGTACTATGGCTACACCTTC
15 | TRBJ2-2 | TRBV29-1 | TRBD1 | NA | CSGRTGGGYTGELFF | TGCAGCGGTAGAACAGGGGGCGGTTACACCGGGGAGCTGTTTTTT
14 | TRBJ2-2 | TRBV10-3 | NA | many | CAIRGGPNTGELFF | TGTGCCATCAGGGGAGGACCGAACACCGGGGAGCTGTTTTTT
17 | TRBJ2-1 | TRBV11-2 | NA | NA | CASSYQRDTRLYNEQFF | TGTGCCAGCAGCTACCAACGGGACACCAGACTTTACAATGAGCAGTTCTTC
15 | TRBJ1-2 | TRBV7-9 | NA | NA | CASSPIVLDNYGYTF | TGTGCCAGCAGCCCCATCGTCCTAGATAACTATGGCTACACCTTC
14 | TRBJ1-1 | TRBV7-9 | TRBD1 | NA | CASGTGFMNTEAFF | TGTGCCAGCGGGACAGGCTTTATGAACACTGAAGCTTTCTTT
15 | TRBJ2-1 | TRBV24-1 | TRBD1 | NA | CATSDTTGAMHEQFF | TGTGCCACCAGTGACACGACAGGGGCGATGCATGAGCAGTTCTTC
12 | TRBJ1-2 | TRBV2 | TRBD1 | few | CASRTGAGSYTF | TGTGCCAGCAGAACAGGGGCGGGGAGCTACACCTTC
14 | TRBJ1-2 | TRBV10-3 | NA | NA | CAISEGGAGYGYTF | TGTGCCATCAGTGAGGGGGGGGCCGGCTATGGCTACACCTTC
13 | TRBJ1-5 | TRBV7-9 | NA | once | CASSQGSDQPQHF | TGTGCCAGCTCACAGGGATCCGATCAGCCCCAGCATTTT
16 | TRBJ1-2 | TRBV9 | NA | NA | CASSVGGEGGAAGYTF | TGTGCCAGCAGCGTAGGAGGTGAGGGAGGGGCTGCTGGCTACACCTTC
15 | TRBJ2-7 | TRBV4-3 | NA | NA | CASSQEDRSSYEQYF | TGCGCCAGCAGCCAAGAGGACAGAAGCTCCTACGAGCAGTACTTC
18 | TRBJ2-6 | TRBV27 | NA | NA | CASSLKEPRGSGANVLTF | TGTGCCAGCAGTTTAAAGGAGCCCAGGGGCTCTGGGGCCAACGTCCTGACTTTC
15 | TRBJ2-1 | TRBV7-2 | TRBD2 | NA | CASSVLAGGYNEQFF | TGTGCCAGCAGCGTACTAGCGGGTGGCTACAATGAGCAGTTCTTC
13 | TRBJ1-6 | TRBV12-3/TRBV12-4 | NA | NA | CASTGDGNSPLHF | TGTGCCAGCACAGGGGATGGGAATTCACCCCTCCACTTT
14 | TRBJ1-1 | TRBV7-9 | TRBD1 | NA | CASSEQGAWAEAFF | TGTGCCAGCAGCGAACAGGGGGCTTGGGCTGAAGCTTTCTTT
17 | TRBJ1-5 | TRBV27 | TRBD1 | NA | CASRDRGPLISNQPQHF | TGTGCCAGCAGGGACAGGGGCCCCCTAATTAGCAATCAGCCCCAGCATTTT
12 | TRBJ2-1 | TRBV2 | TRBD2 | NA | CASRGRGDVQFF | TGTGCCAGCAGGGGTCGGGGGGACGTGCAGTTCTTC
18 | TRBJ1-3 | TRBV9 | TRBD1 | NA | CASSVAGTGAYSGNTIYF | TGTGCCAGCAGCGTAGCAGGGACAGGGGCCTACTCTGGAAACACCATATATTTT
18 | TRBJ2-6 | TRBV4-3 | TRBD2 | NA | CASSQEWLAGLGANVLTF | TGCGCCAGCAGCCAAGAGTGGCTAGCGGGGTTAGGGGCCAACGTCCTGACTTTC
14 | TRBJ2-7 | TRBV10-3 | NA | few | CAISEGSPPYEQYF | TGTGCCATCAGCGAGGGCTCTCCCCCCTACGAGCAGTACTTC